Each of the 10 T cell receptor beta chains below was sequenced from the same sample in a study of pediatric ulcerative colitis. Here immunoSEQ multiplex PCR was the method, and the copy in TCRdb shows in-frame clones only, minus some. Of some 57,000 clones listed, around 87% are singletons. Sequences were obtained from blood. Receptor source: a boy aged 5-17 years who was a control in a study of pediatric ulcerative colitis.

CDR3 sequence (DNA): TGCGCCAGCAGCTTGGGGGCCTACGAGCAGTACTTC. Its translation is CASSLGAYEQYF. The chain combines TRBV5-1 with TRBJ2-7, with no clear D. Trimming cost V 0 bases and J 2 bases, with 3 bases left between them. The CDR3 has 12 amino acids. CDR1 SGHRS and CDR2 YFSETQ come from the germline V gene.

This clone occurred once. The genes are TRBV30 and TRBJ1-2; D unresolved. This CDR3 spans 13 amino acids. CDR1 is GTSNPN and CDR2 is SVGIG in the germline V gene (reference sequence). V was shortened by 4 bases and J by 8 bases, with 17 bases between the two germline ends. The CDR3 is CAWTPPLYGGYTF. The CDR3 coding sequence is TGTGCCTGGACCCCCCCCCTTTATGGGGGCTACACCTTC. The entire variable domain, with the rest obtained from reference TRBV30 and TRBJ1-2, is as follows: SQTIHQWPATLVQPVGSPLSLECTVEGTSNPNLYWYRQAAGRGLQLLFYSVGIGQISSEVPQNLSASRPQDRQFILSSKKLLLSDSGFYLCAWTPPLYGGYTFGSGTRLTVV.

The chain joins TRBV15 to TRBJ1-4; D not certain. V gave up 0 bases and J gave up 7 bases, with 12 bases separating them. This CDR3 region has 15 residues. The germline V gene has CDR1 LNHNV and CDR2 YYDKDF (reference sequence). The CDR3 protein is CATSRERQEGEKLFF. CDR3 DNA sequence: TGTGCCACCAGCAGAGAGAGGCAGGAAGGTGAAAAACTGTTTTTT.

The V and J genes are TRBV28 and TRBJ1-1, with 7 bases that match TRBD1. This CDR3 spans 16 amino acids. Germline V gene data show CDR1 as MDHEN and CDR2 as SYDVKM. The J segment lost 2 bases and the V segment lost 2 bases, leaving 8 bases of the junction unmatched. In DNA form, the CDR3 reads TGTGCCAGCAGTTTAGGTCCAGGGGGAGCTAACACTGAAGCTTTCTTT. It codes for CASSLGPGGANTEAFF.

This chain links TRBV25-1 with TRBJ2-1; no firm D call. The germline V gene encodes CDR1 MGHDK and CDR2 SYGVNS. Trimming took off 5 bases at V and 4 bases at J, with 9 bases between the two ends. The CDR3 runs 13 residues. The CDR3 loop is CASSNRHYNEQFF. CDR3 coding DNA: TGTGCCAGCAGTAATCGACATTACAATGAGCAGTTCTTC.

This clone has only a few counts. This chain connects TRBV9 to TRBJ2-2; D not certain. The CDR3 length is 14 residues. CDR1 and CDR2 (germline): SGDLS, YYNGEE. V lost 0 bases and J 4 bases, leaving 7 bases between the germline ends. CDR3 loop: CASSVVPGTGELFF. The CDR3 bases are TGTGCCAGCAGCGTAGTCCCAGGCACCGGGGAGCTGTTTTTT.

CDR3 sequence reads: CASSRTSLLYNEQFF. CDR3 DNA sequence: TGCGCCAGCAGCCGTACTAGCTTACTATACAATGAGCAGTTCTTC. The V gene is TRBV5-1, the J gene TRBJ2-1; a weak D match, TRBD2 (6 bases). V lost 4 bases and J lost 4, with 15 bases in between. The germline CDR1 and CDR2 sequences are SGHRS and YFSETQ. CDR3 length equals 15 residues.

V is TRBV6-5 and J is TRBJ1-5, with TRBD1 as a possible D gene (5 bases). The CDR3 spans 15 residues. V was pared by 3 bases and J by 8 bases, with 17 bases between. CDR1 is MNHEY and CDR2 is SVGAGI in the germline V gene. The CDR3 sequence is CASSYSAGGVEPQHF. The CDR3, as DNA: TGTGCCAGCAGTTATTCCGCCGGGGGAGTGGAGCCCCAGCATTTT.

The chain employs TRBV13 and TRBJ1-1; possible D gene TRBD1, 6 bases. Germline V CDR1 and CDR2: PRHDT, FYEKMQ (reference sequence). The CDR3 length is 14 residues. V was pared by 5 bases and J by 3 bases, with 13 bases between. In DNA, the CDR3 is TGTGCCAGCAGCCCGCAGGGGTTCGACACTGAAGCTTTCTTT. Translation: CASSPQGFDTEAFF.

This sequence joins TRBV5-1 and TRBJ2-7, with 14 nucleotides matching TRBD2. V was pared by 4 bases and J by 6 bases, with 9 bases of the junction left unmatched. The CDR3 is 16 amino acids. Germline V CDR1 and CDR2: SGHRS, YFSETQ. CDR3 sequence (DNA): TGCGCCAGCAGCCCTGGGACTAGCGGGAGTACGGGCGAGCAGTACTTC. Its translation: CASSPGTSGSTGEQYF.